A selection of T cell receptor beta chains follows, all from one sample in a study of cytomegalovirus exposure and HLA in healthy donors. Sequenced by immunoSEQ multiplex PCR; TCRdb stores in-frame clones only, minus some. The data contain around 140,000 clones, around 9% of them singletons. Sequencing used PBMCs. Every receptor here comes from a woman between 40 and 50 years old in good health and CMV-seropositive. Both conserved end residues are part of each CDR3. Rows give clone size only sometimes, using once, few, many, or a class for an expanded clone.

TRBV7-9	13	.	TRBJ1-1	CASSFGQGGEAFF
TRBV9	16	.	TRBJ2-3	CASSVELAGHADTQYF
TRBV30	15	.	TRBJ1-3	CALFLQGNTGNTIYF
TRBV27	17	few	TRBJ2-1	CASSFGSSGPLYNEQFF
TRBV7-4	16	many	TRBJ1-1	CASSLAAQGGNTEAFF
TRBV13	15	few	TRBJ1-2	CASGTGGQTNYGYTF
TRBV9	16	few	TRBJ1-6	CASSGGQGANNSPLHF
TRBV29-1	9	few	TRBJ1-2	CSDDRGSTF
TRBV5-1	13	few	TRBJ2-5	CASMEGSQETQYF
TRBV6-1	14	few	TRBJ2-3	CASTDRGSTDTQYF
TRBV5-1	13	few	TRBJ2-5	CASSYSGQETQYF
TRBV15	13	few	TRBJ1-4	CATSGRGNEKLFF
TRBV7-9	16	.	TRBJ2-3	CASSLAGGPGTDTQYF
TRBV18	16	few	TRBJ1-5	CASSPGTGTDNQPQHF
TRBV29-1	11	few	TRBJ1-1	CSVEGETQAFF
TRBV5-6	14	.	TRBJ1-1	CASSPWPGDTEAFF
TRBV19	15	.	TRBJ2-4	CASSPDRDRGNIQYF
TRBV19	16	.	TRBJ2-7	CASSIGWTGLTYEQYF
TRBV19	14	.	TRBJ2-5	CASESWDYQETQYF
TRBV6-6	11	few	TRBJ2-1	CASLRGYQQFF
TRBV18	14	.	TRBJ1-1	CASSSDRGISEAFF
TRBV2	14	.	TRBJ1-2	CASSVDRANYGYTF
TRBV2	13	.	TRBJ2-1	CASSWVVAGEQFF
TRBV2	18	.	TRBJ2-3	CASTTGTSGDTSTDTQYF
TRBV7-9	15	.	TRBJ1-6	CASSSEGTYNSPLHF
TRBV10-3	17	few	TRBJ1-5	CAISEGAGGSLDQPQHF
TRBV25-1	15	.	TRBJ1-6	CASSGTGSHNSPLHF
TRBV29-1	13	.	TRBJ2-3	CSVGSGGSDTQYF
TRBV2	16	few	TRBJ2-7	CASSDPPQDTTYEQYF
TRBV5-1	17	.	TRBJ2-2	CASSPTSGGTWNGELFF
TRBV7-8	14	.	TRBJ2-7	CASSPSGGPHEQYF
TRBV11-2	14	.	TRBJ1-1	CASSLVQGVTEAFF
TRBV18	16	.	TRBJ1-1	CASSPLGGQARTEAFF
TRBV6-5	15	few	TRBJ2-2	CASGRPGVHTGELFF
TRBV7-9	15	few	TRBJ1-1	CASSPGTGPNTEAFF
TRBV19	16	few	TRBJ1-3	CASSLLYRASGNTIYF
TRBV19	13	few	TRBJ1-5	CASSMRRSQPQHF
TRBV4-3	13	many	TRBJ1-2	CASSHQGNYGYTF
TRBV5-1	16	.	TRBJ2-1	CASSFLAGGAQNEQFF
TRBV27	18	.	TRBJ2-2	CASSPYWTALGNTGELFF
TRBV19	15	.	TRBJ1-5	CASIPRGSGNQPQHF
TRBV4-3	15	.	TRBJ2-3	CASSPGTGGRDTQYF
TRBV14	15	.	TRBJ2-1	CASSQDRPGVGEQFF
TRBV5-4	14	.	TRBJ2-3	CASRERGDTDTQYF
TRBV6-1	15	.	TRBJ2-1	CASSSRDRGVNEQFF
TRBV4-3	15	.	TRBJ1-2	CASSHPTGTDYGYTF
TRBV11-3	15	.	TRBJ1-1	CASSPRGTGPIEAFF
TRBV14	20	.	TRBJ2-1	CASSHPGLAGGTASYNEQFF
TRBV7-8	14	.	TRBJ1-4	CASSRGEGLEKLFF
TRBV19	17	few	TRBJ2-3	CASSIGGGLGGTDTQYF
TRBV15	16	few	TRBJ2-7	CATSSFKIESSYEQYF
TRBV2	13	few	TRBJ1-6	CASSVTESSPLHF
TRBV5-1	15	.	TRBJ1-1	CASSLVAAGTAEAFF
TRBV5-4	14	.	TRBJ1-6	CASSLKLGDSPLHF
TRBV5-6	16	.	TRBJ2-7	CASSHLEEFLVYEQYF